This T cell receptor (beta chain) was identified in a study of patients and donors after allogeneic stem cell transplantation. TCRdb re-analysed the RT-PCR reads in MiXCR, keeping a single row per CDR3 protein. The sample holds hundreds of thousands of distinct CDR3 sequences, more than 15% seen once. This clonotype was seen repeatedly, ten times or more. V gave up 5 bases and J gave up 6 bases; unmatched junction bases: 4. The CDR3 totals 13 residues. V and J are TRBV12-3 or TRBV12-4 and TRBJ1-5; 7 bases agree with TRBD1. This receptor was identified in a human donor who was either an allogeneic HSCT recipient or a stem cell or donor lymphocyte infusion donor (not recorded which). It is not recorded whose cells these are; they may come from a transplant donor. The sequencing input was blood, either unsorted or a sorted T cell fraction (not recorded which). In DNA, the CDR3 is TGTGCCAGCAGTCCGACAGGGAGTCAGCCCCAGCATTTT. Translating gives CASSPTGSQPQHF.